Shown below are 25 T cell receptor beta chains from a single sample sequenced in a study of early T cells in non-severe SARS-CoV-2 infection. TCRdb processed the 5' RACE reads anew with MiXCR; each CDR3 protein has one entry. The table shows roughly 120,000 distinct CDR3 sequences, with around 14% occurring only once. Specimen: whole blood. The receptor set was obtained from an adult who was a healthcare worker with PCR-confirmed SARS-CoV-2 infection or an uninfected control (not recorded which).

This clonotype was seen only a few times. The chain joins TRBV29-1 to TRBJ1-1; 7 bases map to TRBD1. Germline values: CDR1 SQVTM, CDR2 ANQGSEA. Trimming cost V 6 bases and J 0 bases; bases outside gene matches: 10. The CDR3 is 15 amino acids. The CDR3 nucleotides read TGCAGCGTGGGCCCGGGACAGCGTATGAACACTGAAGCTTTCTTT. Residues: CSVGPGQRMNTEAFF.

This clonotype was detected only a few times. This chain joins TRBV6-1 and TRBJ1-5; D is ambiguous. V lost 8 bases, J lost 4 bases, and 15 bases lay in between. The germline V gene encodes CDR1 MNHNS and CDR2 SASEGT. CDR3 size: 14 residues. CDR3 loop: CASEGGQINQPQHF. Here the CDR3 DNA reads TGTGCCAGCGAGGGAGGGCAAATTAATCAGCCCCAGCATTTT.

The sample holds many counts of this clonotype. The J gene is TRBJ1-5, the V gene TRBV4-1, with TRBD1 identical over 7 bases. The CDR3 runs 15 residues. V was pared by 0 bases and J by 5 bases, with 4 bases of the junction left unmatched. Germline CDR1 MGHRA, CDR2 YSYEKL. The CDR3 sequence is CASSQDPTGYQPQHF. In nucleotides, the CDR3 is TGCGCCAGCAGCCAAGATCCGACAGGGTATCAGCCCCAGCATTTT.

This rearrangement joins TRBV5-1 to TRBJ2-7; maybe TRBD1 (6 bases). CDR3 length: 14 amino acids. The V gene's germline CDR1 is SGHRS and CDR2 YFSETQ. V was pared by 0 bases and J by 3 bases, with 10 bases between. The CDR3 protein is CASSLEGHNYEQYF. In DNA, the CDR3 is TGCGCCAGCAGCTTGGAGGGACATAACTACGAGCAGTACTTC. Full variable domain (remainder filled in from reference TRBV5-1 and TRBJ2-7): KAGVTQTPRYLIKTRGQQVTLSCSPISGHRSVSWYQQTPGQGLQFLFEYFSETQRNKGNFPGRFSGRQFSNSRSEMNVSTLELGDSALYLCASSLEGHNYEQYFGPGTRLTVT.

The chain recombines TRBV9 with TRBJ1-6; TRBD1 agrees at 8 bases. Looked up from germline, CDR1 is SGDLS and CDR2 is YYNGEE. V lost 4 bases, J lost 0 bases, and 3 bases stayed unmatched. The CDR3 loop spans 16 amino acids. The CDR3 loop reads CASSFQGASYNSPLHF. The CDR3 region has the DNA TGTGCCAGCAGCTTCCAGGGGGCCTCCTATAATTCACCCCTCCACTTT. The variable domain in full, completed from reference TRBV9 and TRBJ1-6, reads DSGVTQTPKHLITATGQRVTLRCSPRSGDLSVYWYQQSLDQGLQFLIQYYNGEERAKGNILERFSAQQFPDLHSELNLSSLELGDSALYFCASSFQGASYNSPLHFGNGTRLTVT.

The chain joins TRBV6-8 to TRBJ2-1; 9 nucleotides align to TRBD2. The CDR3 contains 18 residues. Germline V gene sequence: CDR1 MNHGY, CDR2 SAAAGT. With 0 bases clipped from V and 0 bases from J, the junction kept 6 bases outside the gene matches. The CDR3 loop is CASSYSYSGGSSYNEQFF. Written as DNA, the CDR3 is TGTGCCAGCAGTTACTCGTATAGCGGGGGAAGCTCCTACAATGAGCAGTTCTTC.

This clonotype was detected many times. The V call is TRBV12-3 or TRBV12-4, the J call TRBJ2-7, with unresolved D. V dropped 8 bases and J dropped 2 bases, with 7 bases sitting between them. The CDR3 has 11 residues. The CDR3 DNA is TGTGCCAGCGCGAGAACCTACGAGCAGTACTTC. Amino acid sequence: CASARTYEQYF.

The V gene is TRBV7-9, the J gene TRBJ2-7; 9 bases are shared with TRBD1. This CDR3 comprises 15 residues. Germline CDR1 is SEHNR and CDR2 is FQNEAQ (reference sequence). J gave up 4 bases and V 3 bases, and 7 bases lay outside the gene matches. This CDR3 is CASSLSRDRAYEQYF. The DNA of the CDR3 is TGTGCCAGCAGCTTGAGCCGGGACAGGGCTTACGAGCAGTACTTC.

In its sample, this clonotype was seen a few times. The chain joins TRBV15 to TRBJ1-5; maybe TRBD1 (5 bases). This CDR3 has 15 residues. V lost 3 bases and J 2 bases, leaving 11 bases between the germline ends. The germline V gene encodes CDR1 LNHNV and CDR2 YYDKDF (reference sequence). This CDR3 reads CATSRGGDGNQPQHF. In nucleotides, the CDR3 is TGTGCCACCAGCAGGGGGGGGGATGGCAATCAGCCCCAGCATTTT.

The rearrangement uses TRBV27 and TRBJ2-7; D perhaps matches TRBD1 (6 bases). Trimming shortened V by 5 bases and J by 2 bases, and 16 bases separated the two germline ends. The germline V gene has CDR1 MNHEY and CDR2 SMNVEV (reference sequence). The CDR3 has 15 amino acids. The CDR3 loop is CASSGRTVSPYEQYF. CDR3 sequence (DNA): TGTGCCAGCAGTGGTAGGACAGTTTCACCCTACGAGCAGTACTTC.

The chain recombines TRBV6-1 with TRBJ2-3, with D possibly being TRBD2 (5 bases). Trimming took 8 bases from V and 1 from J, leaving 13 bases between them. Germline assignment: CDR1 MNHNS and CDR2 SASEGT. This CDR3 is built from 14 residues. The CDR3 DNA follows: TGTGCCAGCCTCCTGGAGGTCGGCACAGATACGCAGTATTTT. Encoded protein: CASLLEVGTDTQYF.

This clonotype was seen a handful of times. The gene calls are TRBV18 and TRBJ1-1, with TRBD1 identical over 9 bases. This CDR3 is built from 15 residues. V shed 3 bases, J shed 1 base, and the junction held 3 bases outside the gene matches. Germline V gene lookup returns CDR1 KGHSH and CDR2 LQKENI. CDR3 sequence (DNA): TGTGCCAGCTCACCGACAGGGGGAAGGAACACTGAAGCTTTCTTT. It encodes CASSPTGGRNTEAFF.

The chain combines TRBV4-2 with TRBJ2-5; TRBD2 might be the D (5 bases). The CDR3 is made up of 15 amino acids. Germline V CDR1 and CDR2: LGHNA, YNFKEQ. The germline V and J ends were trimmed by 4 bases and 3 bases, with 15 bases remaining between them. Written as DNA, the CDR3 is TGTGCCAGCAGCCCATCCGATAGGACTGAAGAGACCCAGTACTTC. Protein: CASSPSDRTEETQYF.

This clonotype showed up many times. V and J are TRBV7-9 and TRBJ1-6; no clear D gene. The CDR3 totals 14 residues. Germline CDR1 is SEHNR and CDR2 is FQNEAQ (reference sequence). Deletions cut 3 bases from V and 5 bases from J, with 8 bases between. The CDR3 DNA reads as TGTGCCAGCAGCTTCCGGCAGAATAATTCACCCCTCCACTTT. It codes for CASSFRQNNSPLHF. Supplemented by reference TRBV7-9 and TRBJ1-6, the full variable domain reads DTGVSQNPRHKITKRGQNVTFRCDPISEHNRLYWYRQTLGQGPEFLTYFQNEAQLEKSRLLSDRFSAERPKGSFSTLEIQRTEQGDSAMYLCASSFRQNNSPLHFGNGTRLTVT.

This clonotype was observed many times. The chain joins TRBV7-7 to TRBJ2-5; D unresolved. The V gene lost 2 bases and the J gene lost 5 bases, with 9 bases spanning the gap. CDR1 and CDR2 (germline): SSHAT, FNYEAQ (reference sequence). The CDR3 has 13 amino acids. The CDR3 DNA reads TGTGCCAGCAGCTTAACGCGGATCGAGACCCAGTACTTC. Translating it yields CASSLTRIETQYF.

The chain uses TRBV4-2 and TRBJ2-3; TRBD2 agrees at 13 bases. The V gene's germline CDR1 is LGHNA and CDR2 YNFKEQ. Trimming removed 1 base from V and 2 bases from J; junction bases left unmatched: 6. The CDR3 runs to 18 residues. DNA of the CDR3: TGTGCCAGCAGCCAAGTGACTAGCGGGGGGCGTCACACAGATACGCAGTATTTT. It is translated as CASSQVTSGGRHTDTQYF.

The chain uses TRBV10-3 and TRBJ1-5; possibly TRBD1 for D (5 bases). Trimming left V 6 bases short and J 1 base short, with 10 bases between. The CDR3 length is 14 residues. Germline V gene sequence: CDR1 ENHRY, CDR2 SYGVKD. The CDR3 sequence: CAIRGVASNQPQHF. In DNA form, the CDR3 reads TGTGCCATCAGAGGGGTGGCCAGCAATCAGCCCCAGCATTTT.

CDR3 protein: CASSLNQRDLGGEQYF. In DNA form, the CDR3 reads TGCGCCAGCAGCTTGAATCAGCGGGACTTGGGGGGCGAGCAGTACTTC. The rearrangement joins TRBV5-1 to TRBJ2-7; TRBD2 matches at 7 bases. This CDR3 has 16 residues. V shed 1 base and J 6 bases; nucleotides not matched to a gene: 13. Germline V gene data show CDR1 as SGHRS and CDR2 as YFSETQ.

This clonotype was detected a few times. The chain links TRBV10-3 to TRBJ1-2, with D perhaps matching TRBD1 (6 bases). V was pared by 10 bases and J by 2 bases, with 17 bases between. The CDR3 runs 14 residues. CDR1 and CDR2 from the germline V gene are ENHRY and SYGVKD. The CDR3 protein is CATRRGELNYGYTF. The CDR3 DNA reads TGTGCCACGAGAAGGGGGGAATTAAACTATGGCTACACCTTC.

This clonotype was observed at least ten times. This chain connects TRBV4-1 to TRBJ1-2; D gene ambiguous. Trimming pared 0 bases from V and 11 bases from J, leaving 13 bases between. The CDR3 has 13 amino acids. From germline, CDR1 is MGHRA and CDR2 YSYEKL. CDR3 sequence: CASSQEGRKVYTF. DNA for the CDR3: TGCGCCAGCAGCCAAGAAGGCAGGAAAGTGTACACCTTC.

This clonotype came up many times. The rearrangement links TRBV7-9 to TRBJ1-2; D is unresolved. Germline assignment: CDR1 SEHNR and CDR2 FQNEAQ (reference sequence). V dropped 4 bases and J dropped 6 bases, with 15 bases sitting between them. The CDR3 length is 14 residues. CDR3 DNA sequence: TGTGCCAGCAGCTCCGTGCGAGGGCCAGATGGCTACACCTTC. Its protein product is CASSSVRGPDGYTF.

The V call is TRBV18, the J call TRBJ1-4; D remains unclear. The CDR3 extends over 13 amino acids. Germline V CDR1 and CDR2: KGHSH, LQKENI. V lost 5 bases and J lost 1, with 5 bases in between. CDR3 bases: TGTGCCAGCTCAAACAGAACTAATGAAAAACTGTTTTTT. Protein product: CASSNRTNEKLFF.

The CDR3 region has the DNA TGCGCCAGCAGTACATCAGCGGGGGGGCCGAGGGACATTCAGTACTTC. Its protein product is CASSTSAGGPRDIQYF. The chain couples TRBV10-2 to TRBJ2-4; 10 nucleotides line up with TRBD2. With 5 bases clipped from V and 8 bases from J, the junction kept 12 bases outside the gene matches. In germline, CDR1 is WSHSY, CDR2 SAAADI. The CDR3 contains 16 residues.

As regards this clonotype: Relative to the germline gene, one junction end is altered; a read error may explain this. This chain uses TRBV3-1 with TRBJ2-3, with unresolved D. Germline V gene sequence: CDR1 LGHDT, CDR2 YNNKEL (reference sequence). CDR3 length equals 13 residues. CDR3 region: CVSSQEPVDTQYF. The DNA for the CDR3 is TGTGTCAGCAGCCAAGAACCGGTAGATACGCAGTATTTT.

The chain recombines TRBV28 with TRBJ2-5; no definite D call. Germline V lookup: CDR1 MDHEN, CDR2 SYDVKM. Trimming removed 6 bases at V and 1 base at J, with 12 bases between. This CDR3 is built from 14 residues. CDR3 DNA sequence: TGTGCCAGCAGCCGTATAGGCCCCCAAGAGACCCAGTACTTC. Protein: CASSRIGPQETQYF.